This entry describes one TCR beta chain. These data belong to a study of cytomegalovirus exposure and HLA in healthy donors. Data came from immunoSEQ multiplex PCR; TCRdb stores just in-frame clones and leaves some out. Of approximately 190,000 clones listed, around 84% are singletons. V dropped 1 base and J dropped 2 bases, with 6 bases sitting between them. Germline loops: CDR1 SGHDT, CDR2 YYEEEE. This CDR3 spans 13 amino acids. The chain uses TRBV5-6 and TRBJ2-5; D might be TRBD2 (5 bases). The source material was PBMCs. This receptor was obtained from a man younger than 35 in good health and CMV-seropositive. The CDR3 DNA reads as TGTGCCAGCAGCTTGCGGGGACAAGAGACCCAGTACTTC. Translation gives CASSLRGQETQYF.